The 12 T cell receptor beta chains below come from one sample, sequenced in a study of STAT3 mutations in large granular lymphocyte leukemia. Study-level findings and limits: In T-cell large granular lymphocyte leukemia, about half of patients showed multiple immunodominant subclonotypes.

The method was immunoSEQ multiplex PCR; TCRdb's version includes in-frame clones alone and lacks a portion of them. The table has under 25,000 clones, around 92% seen once. Their antigen targets remain unknown. The sequenced sample consisted of peripheral blood mononuclear cells. The receptors were gathered from a man aged 55 to 70 with T-cell large granular lymphocyte leukemia. Some clones in this sample may be carry-over from other donors' samples.

The CDR3 nucleotides are TGCAGCGTGTCGGGCACCTACTACGAGCAGTACTTC. This sequence encodes CSVSGTYYEQYF. The chain employs TRBV29-1 and TRBJ2-7, with D unclear. The ends were cut back, 6 bases at V and 3 bases at J, with 12 bases in the middle. The CDR3 extends over 12 amino acids. CDR1 and CDR2 from the germline V gene are SQVTM and ANQGSEA.

The chain is built from TRBV11-2 and TRBJ2-3; 14 positions agree with TRBD2. The length of the CDR3 is 17 residues. Germline CDR1 SGHAT, CDR2 FQNNGV. J was trimmed by 4 bases and V by 3 bases; bases with no gene match: 6. The CDR3: CASSFVGLAGAPDTQYF. CDR3 sequence (DNA): TGTGCCAGCAGCTTCGTGGGACTAGCGGGAGCCCCAGATACGCAGTATTTT.

This sequence joins TRBV27 and TRBJ1-5; 9 bases map to TRBD1. Unmatched junction bases numbered 9, after V lost 5 bases and J lost 4 bases. Per the germline V gene, CDR1 is MNHEY and CDR2 is SMNVEV (reference sequence). This CDR3 spans 16 amino acids. This CDR3 reads CASSILGTGSNQPQHF. The CDR3 nucleotides are TGTGCCAGCAGTATACTGGGGACAGGGTCGAATCAGCCCCAGCATTTT.

J is TRBJ2-3 and V is TRBV25-1; D uncertain. The CDR3 loop spans 14 amino acids. Germline V lookup: CDR1 MGHDK, CDR2 SYGVNS. V was pared by 4 bases and J by 1 base, with 9 bases between. CDR3 region: CASSAGHRTDTQYF. CDR3 coding DNA: TGTGCCAGCAGTGCGGGCCACCGCACAGATACGCAGTATTTT.

This chain joins TRBV5-6 and TRBJ2-7; 9 positions match TRBD1. V shed 1 base, J shed 2 bases, and the junction held 7 bases outside the gene matches. The CDR3 sequence is 16 residues long. Germline CDR1 and CDR2: SGHDT and YYEEEE. CDR3 loop: CASSLYRTGATYEQYF. The CDR3 DNA reads TGTGCCAGCAGCTTGTATCGGACAGGGGCCACCTACGAGCAGTACTTC.

The chain recombines TRBV27 with TRBJ1-6, with D possibly TRBD1 on 5 matching bases. CDR1 MNHEY and CDR2 SMNVEV come from the germline V gene (reference sequence). The V and J ends lost 10 bases and 2 bases respectively, with 12 bases between them. This CDR3 comprises 14 residues. The CDR3 sequence is CANPTEPYNSPLHF. CDR3 coding DNA: TGTGCCAATCCGACAGAGCCCTATAATTCACCCCTCCACTTT.

The chain employs TRBV28 and TRBJ2-7; 11 bases are shared with TRBD1. The CDR3 is 15 amino acids. CDR1 and CDR2 (germline): MDHEN, SYDVKM. With V trimmed by 2 bases and J by 6 bases, 6 bases remained unmatched. The CDR3, as DNA: TGTGCCAGCAGTTTAGCCGGGACAGGGGGTGGCGAGCAGTACTTC. Translated, it gives CASSLAGTGGGEQYF.

The chain uses TRBV18 and TRBJ2-7; tentative D call: TRBD1 (6 bases). V was shortened by 0 bases and J by 9 bases, with 15 bases between the two germline ends. Germline lookup yields CDR1 KGHSH and CDR2 LQKENI. This CDR3 has 14 residues. CDR3 nucleotide sequence: TGTGCCAGCTCACCACCGAGACAGGTCGGTGTGCAGTACTTC. Translated: CASSPPRQVGVQYF.

In this sample, this clone turned up once. This chain links TRBV27 with TRBJ2-7, with D unclear. Germline V gene lookup returns CDR1 MNHEY and CDR2 SMNVEV (reference sequence). V lost 5 bases to trimming and J lost 1 base, with 9 bases between them. This CDR3 comprises 13 residues. The CDR3 sequence is CASSPRVSYEQYF. CDR3 DNA: TGTGCCAGCAGTCCCCGGGTTTCCTACGAGCAGTACTTC.

A remark on this clone: Other DNA variants within this sample encode the same CDR3. The rearrangement links TRBV9 to TRBJ2-7, with 10 bases aligning to TRBD1. CDR3 length equals 15 residues. Trimming removed 3 bases from V and 1 base from J; junction bases left unmatched: 4. Germline CDR1 and CDR2: SGDLS and YYNGEE. The CDR3 loop is CASSALGQGSYEQYF. CDR3 nucleotides: TGTGCCAGCAGCGCCCTGGGACAGGGGTCCTACGAGCAGTACTTC.

V usage is TRBV5-4 and J usage is TRBJ2-5; D not certain. Germline CDR1 is SGHNT and CDR2 is YYREEE (reference sequence). The V gene lost 4 bases and the J gene lost 4 bases, with 14 bases spanning the gap. The CDR3 spans 14 residues. The DNA for the CDR3 is TGTGCCAGCAGCCCGTCAACCCCCGCAGAGACCCAGTACTTC. It is translated as CASSPSTPAETQYF.

J is TRBJ2-7 and V is TRBV2, with 8 nucleotides matching TRBD1. After removal of 8 bases from V and 0 bases from J, the junction contained 15 bases not matched to a gene. The CDR3 consists of 17 residues. Germline V CDR1 and CDR2: SNHLY, FYNNEI. The CDR3 DNA reads TGTGCCAGCCAGCCCATCGCTTCGACAGGGGCCTCCTACGAGCAGTACTTC. The encoded protein is CASQPIASTGASYEQYF.